This T cell receptor (beta chain) was captured by sequencing in a study of memory CD4+ T cells and cytomegalovirus serostatus (dated by TCRdb to the late 2010s). Context from the whole study: The cohort included approximately 35 healthy adults from Belgium, of whom 9 were CMV seropositive and 24 were CMV seronegative. To replicate a published TCR-based CMV serostatus classifier, the researchers sequenced the CD4+ memory TCRbeta repertoires of a Belgian cohort whose cytomegalovirus serostatus was known.

The Quick-DNA Microprep Kit was used to extract genomic DNA from the sorted cells. Amplification of TCRbeta DNA was done with the immunoSEQ hsTCRbeta kit, following the protocol from the manufacturer. An Illumina MiSeq instrument was used to sequence the TCRbeta libraries. From the authors' description of their analysis: Following removal of out-of-frame sequences, a few million distinct TCRbeta sequences were retained, with an average of roughly 71,000 per individual. Two values were used to score each individual: the count of roughly 180 previously reported CMV-associated TCRbeta sequences and the total count of productive distinct TCRbeta sequences. A beta-binomial model was reimplemented in Python, and random forests from scikit-learn, run with default parameters, were trained on data from the US cohort. On the Belgian cohort, classifier performance was reported as the median AUC, along with percentile confidence intervals, across 10,000 bootstrap iterations. TCRdb obtained this table from immuneACCESS and retained in-frame rearrangements with V and J assigned. These tables miss some clones; where compared with another copy, unresolved V genes account for less than half of the shortfall, and the remainder is unexplained. The DNA was the basis for D and trimming; V, J and clone size are from that table. The sample records around 57,000 clones, 80% of which are singletons. Around 0.58% of the sample lies in the top ten.

V is reduced by 6 bases and J by 2 bases, leaving a spacing of 9 bases between them. The germline V gene yields MNHNS for CDR1 and SASEGT for CDR2. The CDR3 covers 13 residues, taking in both the cysteine and the phenylalanine. Only the CDR3 portion is preserved as DNA: 39 bases, with reading frame beginning at the first base. Broad study findings and their caveats: Only CD4+CD45RO+ memory cells were sequenced, unlike the original study, which covered naive and memory CD4+ and CD8+ populations. The results were interpreted as suggesting that the CMV-associated TCR signature is largely present in the CD4+ memory repertoire. On the Belgian cohort, the classifier based on the original framework reached a median bootstrapped AUC of nearly 0.96, with a 95% CI of 0.76-1.00. Of roughly 170 previously reported CMV-associated TCRbeta sequences, some 67 appeared in the CD4+ memory repertoires, each in one to five individuals. For predicting CMV serostatus, the median bootstrapped AUC was about 0.96 using the original framework and 0.91 using a US-trained random forest.

A FACSAria II was used to sort memory CD4+ T cells, defined as single viable CD3+CD4+CD8-CD45RO+ cells. CMV serostatus was determined with a Roche Elecsys assay detecting serum IgG against CMV pp150, pp28, p38 and p52. After the samples were thawed, total CD4+ T cells were enriched through positive selection using CD4 magnetic microbeads. The samples came from a different study that was designed specifically to examine the CD4+ T cell memory repertoire. Following standard operating procedures, peripheral blood mononuclear cells were isolated and cryopreserved, while serum was kept at -80 degrees C. Staining used CD3-PerCP (BW264/56), CD4-APC (RPA-T4), CD45RO-PE (UCHT1) and CD8-Pacific Orange (3B5) antibodies, with Sytox blue excluding non-viable cells. About this clone itself: Its specific antigen is unknown. Base qualities are missing; no much larger clone stands one base away.

The receptor was isolated from an adult in good health and CMV-seronegative. Some clones in this sample may be carry-over from other donors' samples. The chain links TRBV6-1 with TRBJ2-3; a tentative D match to TRBD2 spans 5 bases. Sequencing was done on a sample of memory CD4+ T cells from blood. Here the CDR3 is given as CASRDGVTDTQYF. The sequenced DNA: TGTGCCAGCAGGGACGGGGTCACAGATACGCAGTATTTT.